This T cell receptor beta chain was retrieved from a study of CD8+ T cells in alopecia areata. Study-wide context: Scoring treated patients' severity relied on the percentage of scalp area affected. Overall study findings and caveats: Scalp clonality decreased significantly with tofacitinib, and so did expanded CD8+ clones among the top 100. Elevated clonality characterized lesional scalp relative to normal scalp, particularly in alopecia totalis/universalis.

After isolation, RNA underwent reverse transcription to generate cDNA as the sequencing template. Only in-frame clones appear in the TCRdb table, and some are missing; sequencing was by immunoSEQ multiplex PCR. This sample carries over 150,000 clones, 50% to 60% of them seen once, and the ten largest clones take over 0.55%. Remarks on this clone: The antigen is undetermined.

Regarding treatment: oral pan-JAK inhibitor, 5-10 mg twice daily. Peripheral blood, together with lesional scalp punch biopsies, was collected from alopecia areata patients. V was pared by 6 bases and J by 4 bases, with 8 bases between. Germline V gene sequence: CDR1 MNHEY, CDR2 SVGAGI. This CDR3 has 12 amino acids. The clonotype comes from a human donor with alopecia areata. Source: CD4+ T cells sorted from blood, taken at week 4, from a patient treated with tofacitinib. The chain links TRBV6-5 to TRBJ2-3, with no clear D. The CDR3 protein is CASRRKPDTQYF. The CDR3 nucleotides are TGTGCCAGCAGAAGAAAACCAGATACGCAGTATTTT.